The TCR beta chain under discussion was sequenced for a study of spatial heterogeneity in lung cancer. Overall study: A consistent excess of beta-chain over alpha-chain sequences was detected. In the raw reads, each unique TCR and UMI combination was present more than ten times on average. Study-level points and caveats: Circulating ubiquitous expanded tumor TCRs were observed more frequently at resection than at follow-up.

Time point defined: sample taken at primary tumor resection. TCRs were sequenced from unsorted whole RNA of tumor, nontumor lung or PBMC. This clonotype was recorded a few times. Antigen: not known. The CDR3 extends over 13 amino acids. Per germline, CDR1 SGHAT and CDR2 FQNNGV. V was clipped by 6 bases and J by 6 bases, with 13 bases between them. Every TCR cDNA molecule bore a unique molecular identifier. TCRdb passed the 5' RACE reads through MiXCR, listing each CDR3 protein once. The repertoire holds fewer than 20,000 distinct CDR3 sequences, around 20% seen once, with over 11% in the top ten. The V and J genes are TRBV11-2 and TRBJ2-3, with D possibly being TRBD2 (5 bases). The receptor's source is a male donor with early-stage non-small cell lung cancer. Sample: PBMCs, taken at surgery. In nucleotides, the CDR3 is TGTGCCAGCAGTCCCCCCGGCGGGGATACGCAGTATTTT. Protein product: CASSPPGGDTQYF.